This T cell receptor (beta chain) comes out of a study of cytomegalovirus exposure and HLA in healthy donors. With respect to this clone: The antigen is undetermined.

V gave up 0 bases and J gave up 8 bases; unmatched junction bases: 5. This CDR3 has 14 residues. CDR1 and CDR2 (germline): SGHDT, YYEEEE. Overall study findings and caveats: Most TCR beta V segments were productive about 87% or about 30% of the time in an earlier analysis. With high specificity and sensitivity, the classifier reportedly diagnosed cytomegalovirus status. Available immune exposure information covered CMV serostatus only. The listing of approximately 160 TCR beta chains classed them as cytomegalovirus-associated.

Researchers ran the PCR with 60 Vbeta and 13 Jbeta primers. The protocol was immunoSEQ multiplex PCR, while the TCRdb copy is restricted to in-frame clones and leaves out a portion. The sample yields about 140,000 clones, about two thirds seen once. The chain has TRBV5-6 and TRBJ2-3; 8 bases agree with TRBD2. The TCR sequence derives from a man aged 25-45 years in good health and CMV-seropositive. Sequencing was performed on PBMCs. The CDR3 coding sequence is TGTGCCAGCAGCTTGGTAGCAGCGGGGGTTACGCAGTATTTT. As protein: CASSLVAAGVTQYF.